A single sample is the source of the 7 T cell receptor beta chains below, sequenced in a study of blood T cells in healthy people across ages. Primers used in a second PCR of about 6 to 11 cycles were a sample-barcoded 5' primer and a J-beta primer mix. TCRdb processed the 5' RACE reads anew with MiXCR; each CDR3 protein has one entry. The profile shows 780,000 or so distinct CDR3 sequences, around 50% of them singletons. The sample comprised blood. These receptors were obtained from a man in his forties in good health.

The V call is TRBV29-1, the J call TRBJ2-4; the match to TRBD1 covers 7 bases. V lost 8 bases to trimming and J lost 13 bases; unmatched junction nucleotides: 14. The CDR3 has 12 residues. From germline, CDR1 is SQVTM and CDR2 ANQGSEA. CDR3 protein: CSTGTVYEGQYF. In DNA form, the CDR3 reads TGCAGCACCGGGACAGTCTACGAAGGGCAGTACTTC. The whole variable domain, filled in from reference TRBV29-1 and TRBJ2-4, reads SAVISQKPSRDICQRGTSLTIQCQVDSQVTMMFWYRQQPGQSLTLIATANQGSEATYESGFVIDKFPISRPNLTFSTLTVSNMSPEDSSIYLCSTGTVYEGQYFGAGTRLSVL.

CDR3 loop: CASSASPGFSEQYF. The CDR3 nucleotides are TGTGCCAGCAGTGCCTCCCCGGGTTTTAGCGAGCAGTACTTC. The chain links TRBV27 to TRBJ2-7; unclear D gene. V lost 5 bases and J 6 bases, leaving 17 bases between the germline ends. The CDR3 is made up of 14 amino acids. In germline, CDR1 is MNHEY, CDR2 SMNVEV (reference sequence).

The gene calls are TRBV20-1 and TRBJ1-2, with 8 nucleotides matching TRBD1. The CDR3 runs to 16 residues. Germline lookup yields CDR1 DFQATT and CDR2 SNEGSKA (reference sequence). Trimming cost V 3 bases and J 2 bases; bases outside gene matches: 11. CDR3 protein: CSASGQGIWLNYGYTF. DNA of the CDR3: TGCAGTGCTAGTGGACAGGGCATTTGGTTGAACTATGGCTACACCTTC.

This rearrangement joins TRBV2 to TRBJ1-2; D may be TRBD1 (6 bases). With 5 bases removed from V and 8 bases from J, the gap between germline ends came to 15 bases. This CDR3 spans 13 amino acids. Germline CDR1 reads SNHLY; CDR2 reads FYNNEI. The CDR3: CASSTGRGPGYTF. CDR3 nucleotide sequence: TGTGCCAGCAGTACCGGACGGGGGCCCGGCTACACCTTC. The full variable domain, its missing parts supplied by reference TRBV2 and TRBJ1-2, is EPEVTQTPSHQVTQMGQEVILRCVPISNHLYFYWYRQILGQKVEFLVSFYNNEISEKSEIFDDQFSVERPDGSNFTLKIRSTKLEDSAMYFCASSTGRGPGYTFGSGTRLTVV.

V usage is TRBV6-5 and J usage is TRBJ1-2, with D tentatively TRBD1 (6 bases). Germline V gene sequence: CDR1 MNHEY, CDR2 SVGAGI. V was pared by 7 bases and J by 4 bases, with 19 bases between. CDR3 length equals 15 residues. The CDR3 DNA follows: TGTGCCAGCAAACCAACGAGAGGGGGGAGCTATGGCTACACCTTC. It yields the protein CASKPTRGGSYGYTF.

This clonotype appeared once. This sequence joins TRBV4-1 and TRBJ2-2; D is perhaps TRBD1 (6 bases). This CDR3 comprises 17 residues. V dropped 1 base and J dropped 3 bases, with 15 bases sitting between them. Germline assignment: CDR1 MGHRA and CDR2 YSYEKL. DNA of the CDR3: TGCGCCAGCAGCCAAGTCGGAGGCAGGGGAGACACCGGGGAGCTGTTTTTT. Protein: CASSQVGGRGDTGELFF.

The rearrangement links TRBV28 to TRBJ1-2; 7 bases align to TRBD1. The CDR3 runs 12 residues. V gave up 5 bases and J gave up 5 bases; unmatched junction bases: 2. The germline CDR1 and CDR2 sequences are MDHEN and SYDVKM. The CDR3 is CASSTTGYGYTF. CDR3 sequence (DNA): TGTGCCAGCAGTACGACAGGGTATGGCTACACCTTC.